The entry below gives a single T cell receptor beta chain sequence along with its context. These data are taken from a study of blood T cell repertoires in COVID-19. Study-wide context: Both acute and convalescent COVID-19 samples were obtained from the United States, Italy and Spain. Sources were T cells, B-cell-depleted T cells, or PBMCs; the material itself was cDNA or gDNA.

Original processing notes: Estimation of nucleated cell counts relied on the amplification of reference gene primers. Assay used: immunoSEQ multiplex PCR; TCRdb lists only in-frame clones, some missing. Clonal size and the V and J genes are those of that table, whereas D and trimming came from the DNA. The sample lists 200,000 to 250,000 clones, more than 75% occurring once. Recruited during active infection, patients (from Seattle) were subsequently followed longitudinally. Per germline, CDR1 KGHSH and CDR2 LQKENI. V was clipped by 3 bases and J by 7 bases, with 12 bases between them. This CDR3 contains 13 residues.

The sequenced sample consisted of peripheral blood. This sequence was found in a woman between 70 and 85 years old with COVID-19, enrolled during active disease. The V gene is TRBV18, the J gene TRBJ1-1; possible D gene TRBD1, 5 bases. The CDR3 is CASSPGQKVEAFF. The CDR3 DNA reads as TGTGCCAGCTCACCGGGGCAGAAGGTTGAAGCTTTCTTT.